The sequence of this TCR beta chain was determined in a study of vaccination and CD4 T cells after COVID-19. Worth noting for this clonotype: Its antigen is undetermined.

Germline CDR1 DFQATT, CDR2 SNEGSKA (reference sequence). The CDR3 length is 13 residues. Trimming cost V 3 bases and J 2 bases; bases outside gene matches: 1. Sequence data for DNA of cultured CD4+ T cells were generated by the Oncomine TCR Beta short-read assay. TCRdb analysed the PCR reads with MiXCR anew, one entry per CDR3 protein. The sample includes 9,500 to 11,000 distinct CDR3 sequences, around 23% of them seen just once. Regarding treatment: 10-day PBMC culture with coronavirus spike peptide pools or control peptides (ViraFEST assay). Once peptide pools had expanded antigen-specific T cells, ViraFEST sequenced TCRs.

This sequence originates from a human donor who had recovered from COVID-19. This chain connects TRBV20-1 to TRBJ2-3; 8 bases fit TRBD1. Sequenced here: CD4+ T cells from blood, cultured in vitro, sampled after SARS-CoV-2 vaccination. The CDR3 spells CSARDRVTDTQYF. The CDR3 region has the DNA TGCAGTGCTAGGGACAGGGTCACAGATACGCAGTATTTT.